These 29 T cell receptor beta chains were sequenced from one sample in a study of response to subunit inactivated influenza vaccine. Using its own MiXCR run on the RT-PCR reads, TCRdb lists one record per CDR3 protein. This table holds 860,000 or so distinct CDR3 sequences, 20% to 25% found once. The source was PBMCs from blood, collected 4 to 6 days after vaccination. These receptors came from a man aged 45-65 years who received an inactivated influenza vaccine.

This clonotype was seen a handful of times. The chain links TRBV7-9 to TRBJ2-7, with 10 bases lining up with TRBD1. Germline CDR1 SEHNR, CDR2 FQNEAQ (reference sequence). There are 15 residues in the CDR3. The V gene end was trimmed by 6 bases and the J gene end by 4 bases; junction bases not matched to a gene: 9. The CDR3 here is CASSRDRGRIYEQYF. CDR3 sequence (DNA): TGTGCCAGCAGTCGGGACAGGGGACGAATTTACGAGCAGTACTTC.

CDR3 sequence reads: CASSATPGLGSHEQYF. For the CDR3, the DNA is TGTGCCAGCAGCGCCACTCCGGGACTAGGAAGCCACGAGCAGTACTTC. The rearrangement joins TRBV9 to TRBJ2-7; 8 bases fit TRBD2. V shed 3 bases, J shed 5 bases, and the junction held 13 bases outside the gene matches. Germline CDR1 is SGDLS and CDR2 is YYNGEE. There are 16 residues in the CDR3. Full variable domain (rest looked up from reference TRBV9 and TRBJ2-7): DSGVTQTPKHLITATGQRVTLRCSPRSGDLSVYWYQQSLDQGLQFLIQYYNGEERAKGNILERFSAQQFPDLHSELNLSSLELGDSALYFCASSATPGLGSHEQYFGPGTRLTVT.

The CDR3 DNA reads TGTGCCAGCAGCTTTTCTACGAACAATGAGCAGTTCTTC. Residues: CASSFSTNNEQFF. This chain joins TRBV7-3 and TRBJ2-1; D ambiguous. Trimming took off 3 bases at V and 5 bases at J, with 8 bases between the two ends. The CDR3 totals 13 residues. Germline V lookup: CDR1 SGHTA, CDR2 FQGTGA.

The chain employs TRBV7-2 and TRBJ2-1; 11 nucleotides line up with TRBD1. The CDR3 is made up of 15 amino acids. Per the germline V gene, CDR1 is SGHTA and CDR2 is FQGNSA. Losses at the gene ends were 5 bases for V and 4 bases for J; bases not matched to a gene: 4. This CDR3 is CASSVGQGVYNEQFF. The CDR3 nucleotides read TGTGCCAGCAGCGTGGGACAGGGGGTGTACAATGAGCAGTTCTTC.

In its sample, this clonotype was seen a few times. The chain links TRBV12-3 or TRBV12-4 to TRBJ2-1; TRBD2 agrees at 9 bases. Trimming at V came to 6 bases and at J to 2 bases, leaving 5 bases not matched to a gene. The CDR3 is 15 amino acids. In DNA, the CDR3 is TGTGCCAGCAGCACAGGCGGGGGGGCCTACAATGAGCAGTTCTTC. Translation: CASSTGGGAYNEQFF.

The chain couples TRBV20-1 to TRBJ2-7; tentative D call: TRBD1 (5 bases). Germline V gene data show CDR1 as DFQATT and CDR2 as SNEGSKA (reference sequence). This CDR3 is built from 14 residues. V was clipped by 0 bases and J by 1 base, with 10 bases between them. The CDR3 reads CSAREPQGSYEQYF. In nucleotides, the CDR3 is TGCAGTGCTAGAGAGCCCCAGGGATCCTACGAGCAGTACTTC.

This rearrangement joins TRBV7-8 to TRBJ2-1, with D possibly TRBD1 on 7 matching bases. Trimming cost V 3 bases and J 6 bases, with 12 bases left between them. This CDR3 contains 14 residues. The germline V gene encodes CDR1 SGHVS and CDR2 FQNEAQ. The CDR3 here is CASSFQGGINEQFF. The CDR3 nucleotides are TGTGCCAGCAGCTTTCAGGGGGGTATCAATGAGCAGTTCTTC.

This clonotype was seen many times. This chain joins TRBV12-3 or TRBV12-4 and TRBJ2-2; D gene uncertain. V lost 10 bases and J lost 4, with 13 bases in between. The CDR3 spans 13 residues. The CDR3 here is CATSPSVTGELFF. For the CDR3, the DNA is TGTGCCACCTCTCCTAGTGTCACCGGGGAGCTGTTTTTT.

In its sample, this clonotype was seen many times. J is TRBJ2-7 and V is TRBV11-2; D is unclear. Germline lookup yields CDR1 SGHAT and CDR2 FQNNGV. This CDR3 is built from 14 residues. The V end was cut by 1 base, the J end by 7 bases, with 14 bases between. The CDR3 loop is CASSLALASREQYF. The CDR3 nucleotides are TGTGCCAGCAGCTTAGCCCTTGCAAGCCGGGAGCAGTACTTC.

This clonotype was detected only a few times. V usage is TRBV7-3 and J usage is TRBJ2-1; 9 bases match TRBD2. This CDR3 is built from 16 residues. V lost 4 bases and J lost 7; bases outside the gene matches: 11. From germline, CDR1 is SGHTA and CDR2 FQGTGA. DNA for the CDR3: TGTGCCAGCAGCTCTCTCCGCCCGGGACTAGCAAATGAGCAGTTCTTC. This sequence encodes CASSSLRPGLANEQFF.

This clonotype was seen only a few times. The chain couples TRBV27 to TRBJ2-7; D might be TRBD1 (6 bases). The CDR3 contains 15 residues. V was trimmed by 6 bases and J by 7 bases, leaving 22 bases between them. Per the germline V gene, CDR1 is MNHEY and CDR2 is SMNVEV (reference sequence). CDR3 region: CASRPTGSATREQYF. In DNA form, the CDR3 reads TGTGCCAGCAGGCCAACAGGGTCAGCTACAAGGGAGCAGTACTTC.

The chain has TRBV27 and TRBJ2-2; 8 bases map to TRBD1. The V gene end was trimmed by 7 bases and the J gene end by 4 bases; junction bases not matched to a gene: 8. From germline, CDR1 is MNHEY and CDR2 SMNVEV (reference sequence). This CDR3 has 15 amino acids. The CDR3 bases are TGTGCCAGCACCCACGGACAGGGAAGCACCGGGGAGCTGTTTTTT. This translates into CASTHGQGSTGELFF.

The chain combines TRBV7-2 with TRBJ1-2; tentatively, D is TRBD1 (5 bases). The V end was cut by 5 bases, the J end by 5 bases, with 21 bases between. Germline V gene data show CDR1 as SGHTA and CDR2 as FQGNSA. The CDR3 covers 16 residues. The CDR3, as DNA: TGTGCCAGCAGCCCCGTGGGCACCGGGACTTTTTATGGCTACACCTTC. Amino acids: CASSPVGTGTFYGYTF.

The chain combines TRBV7-2 with TRBJ2-7; D is undetermined. Germline lookup yields CDR1 SGHTA and CDR2 FQGNSA. V was clipped by 5 bases and J by 2 bases, with 13 bases between them. The CDR3 sequence is 14 residues long. This CDR3 is CASSRMTPTYEQYF. The CDR3 bases are TGTGCCAGCAGCCGAATGACACCTACCTACGAGCAGTACTTC.

This clonotype was seen repeatedly, ten times or more. The rearrangement joins TRBV12-3 or TRBV12-4 to TRBJ1-1; no firm D call. V lost 3 bases, J lost 0 bases, and 8 bases lay in between. The CDR3 is 14 amino acids. The CDR3 nucleotides read TGTGCCAGCAGTTTTTCCCGGGTGAACACTGAAGCTTTCTTT. It specifies CASSFSRVNTEAFF.

The chain combines TRBV4-3 with TRBJ2-1; D ambiguous. The CDR3 loop spans 16 amino acids. Between the trimmed V and J ends, which lost 3 bases and 3 bases, there was a span of 15 bases. The germline CDR1 and CDR2 sequences are LGHNA and YSLEER. CDR3 loop: CASSHKANWDYNEQFF. The CDR3 region has the DNA TGCGCCAGCAGCCATAAGGCGAACTGGGACTACAATGAGCAGTTCTTC.

The rearrangement uses TRBV6-1 and TRBJ1-1; no clear D gene. Germline assignment: CDR1 MNHNS and CDR2 SASEGT. V lost 0 bases and J lost 0, with 8 bases in between. CDR3 size: 15 residues. CDR3 coding DNA: TGTGCCAGCAGTGAAGCGGCGTCCTTGAACACTGAAGCTTTCTTT. Its protein product is CASSEAASLNTEAFF.

This clonotype has more than one count but fewer than ten. The CDR3 DNA reads TGTGCCAGCTTTCGGACAGCGACTGAAGCTTTCTTT. As protein: CASFRTATEAFF. The rearrangement uses TRBV6-2 or TRBV6-3 and TRBJ1-1; possibly TRBD1 for D (6 bases). Germline assignment: CDR1 MNHEY and CDR2 SVGEGT. Deletions cut 8 bases from V and 5 bases from J, with 12 bases between. CDR3 length equals 12 residues.

This clonotype was found a few times. The CDR3 loop reads CASGGGPSTDTQYF. CDR3 nucleotide sequence: TGTGCCAGCGGAGGGGGACCTAGCACAGATACGCAGTATTTT. The genes are TRBV5-4 and TRBJ2-3; D assignment may be TRBD1 or TRBD2 (6 bases each). Between the trimmed V and J ends, which lost 7 bases and 0 bases, there was a span of 12 bases. Germline loops: CDR1 SGHNT, CDR2 YYREEE (reference sequence). This CDR3 has 14 residues.

V and J are TRBV5-4 and TRBJ2-5; D is tentatively TRBD1 or TRBD2 (5 bases each). Germline V lookup: CDR1 SGHNT, CDR2 YYREEE (reference sequence). CDR3 length: 15 amino acids. V shed 0 bases and J shed 1 base, with 10 bases lying between them. The CDR3 DNA is TGTGCCAGCAGCTTGGAATACGGGGCCCAAGAGACCCAGTACTTC. Translating it yields CASSLEYGAQETQYF.

The rearrangement joins TRBV20-1 to TRBJ2-7, with TRBD1 matching 10 bases. Losses at the gene ends were 0 bases for V and 3 bases for J; bases not matched to a gene: 2. The CDR3 consists of 14 residues. From germline, CDR1 is DFQATT and CDR2 SNEGSKA (reference sequence). The CDR3 DNA follows: TGCAGTGCTAGAGACGGGACAGGGGTCTACGAGCAGTACTTC. Protein: CSARDGTGVYEQYF.

The genes are TRBV27 and TRBJ1-1; D remains ambiguous. From germline, CDR1 is MNHEY and CDR2 SMNVEV (reference sequence). This CDR3 region has 14 residues. Trimming took 4 bases from V and 6 from J, leaving 15 bases between them. CDR3 in amino acids: CASSSKGKGAEAFF. For the CDR3, the DNA is TGTGCCAGCAGTTCTAAGGGTAAAGGAGCTGAAGCTTTCTTT.

V gene TRBV10-3 combines with J gene TRBJ2-3; maybe TRBD2 (6 bases). The CDR3 has 16 amino acids. Germline values: CDR1 ENHRY, CDR2 SYGVKD. Trimming took 3 bases from V and 3 from J, leaving 16 bases between them. CDR3: CAISDSRGGETDTQYF. In DNA form, the CDR3 reads TGTGCCATCAGTGACTCCCGCGGAGGGGAGACAGATACGCAGTATTTT.

The table lists this clonotype with a few counts. The CDR3 DNA is TGCAGTGCTAGATTGGCATTACTGGATAATTCACCCCTCCACTTT. Translation: CSARLALLDNSPLHF. The chain combines TRBV20-1 with TRBJ1-6; D is uncertain. CDR1 is DFQATT, CDR2 SNEGSKA, per germline (reference sequence). The CDR3 covers 15 residues. V was cut by 2 bases and J by 5 bases, with 13 bases left in between.

The rearrangement joins TRBV3-1 to TRBJ2-7; 7 positions match TRBD1. The CDR3 is made up of 13 amino acids. V gave up 3 bases and J gave up 13 bases; unmatched junction bases: 12. Per germline, CDR1 LGHDT and CDR2 YNNKEL (reference sequence). CDR3 residues: CASSQRQGSSIYF. For the CDR3, the DNA is TGTGCCAGCAGCCAGAGACAGGGATCTTCAATCTACTTC.

The genes are TRBV21-1 and TRBJ2-5; TRBD2, as called in the table, went unchecked against the DNA. TRBV21-1 has pseudogene status. The CDR3 is 15 residues long. In DNA form, the CDR3 reads TGTGCCAGCAGTTCCGTACCGGGACAGCGGGAGACCCAGTACTTC. Residues: CASSSVPGQRETQYF.

The CDR3 spells CASSRFREISYEQYF. CDR3 sequence (DNA): TGCGCCAGCAGTAGGTTCAGGGAAATTTCCTACGAGCAGTACTTC. V gene TRBV10-1 combines with J gene TRBJ2-7; maybe TRBD1 (5 bases). The germline V gene has CDR1 WNHNN and CDR2 SYGVQD (reference sequence). Between the trimmed V and J ends, which lost 5 bases and 1 base, there was a span of 15 bases. The CDR3 is 15 amino acids.

This clonotype was counted between two and nine times. The genes are TRBV11-2 and TRBJ2-1, with 13 bases that match TRBD2. The V gene's germline CDR1 is SGHAT and CDR2 FQNNGV. This CDR3 is built from 18 residues. J was trimmed by 5 bases and V by 5 bases; bases with no gene match: 12. CDR3 region: CASSANPPGTSGNNEQFF. The CDR3 DNA sequence: TGTGCCAGCAGCGCCAATCCCCCCGGGACTAGCGGGAACAATGAGCAGTTCTTC.

This clonotype was recorded a few times. The rearrangement links TRBV12-3 or TRBV12-4 to TRBJ2-1; tentatively, D is TRBD1 or TRBD2 (6 bases each). CDR3 length: 13 residues. V lost 3 bases to trimming and J lost 10 bases, with 13 bases between them. CDR3 nucleotides: TGTGCCAGCAGTTTCGGGGGACATTTAGAGCAGTTCTTC. This translates into CASSFGGHLEQFF.